Detailed here is one TCR beta chain. This CDR3 is built from 13 residues. V lost 0 bases, J lost 3 bases, and 6 bases lay in between. The germline CDR1 and CDR2 sequences are SGHAT and FQNNGV. These data are taken from a study of blood T cell repertoires in COVID-19. Libraries were prepared by immunoSEQ multiplex PCR; TCRdb keeps only in-frame clonotypes and omits some of them. The sample has 28,000 or so clones, roughly 84% seen once. The J gene is TRBJ2-7, the V gene TRBV11-2; D is ambiguous. The sequenced sample was peripheral blood. The TCR sequence derives from a human donor in a cohort sampled during active COVID-19. The CDR3 DNA sequence: TGTGCCAGCAGCTTAGAGCCGGGCTACGAGCAGTACTTC. Translating gives CASSLEPGYEQYF. Based on the CDR3 plus reference TRBV11-2 and TRBJ2-7, the full variable domain is EAGVAQSPRYKIIEKRQSVAFWCNPISGHATLYWYQQILGQGPKLLIQFQNNGVVDDSQLPKDRFSAERLKGVDSTLKIQPAKLEDSAVYLCASSLEPGYEQYFGPGTRLTVT.